This T cell receptor (beta chain) was captured by sequencing in a study of vaccination and CD4 T cells after COVID-19. Study overall: Overlapping SARS-CoV-2, HCoV-NL63, HCoV-OC43 and HCoV-229E spike peptides stimulated the cells.

Cultured CD4+ T cell DNA underwent sequencing with the Oncomine TCR Beta short-read assay. In TCRdb, the PCR reads were re-called with MiXCR into one record per CDR3 protein. The repertoire holds about 20,000 distinct CDR3 sequences, with 40% to 50% as singletons. Treatment given: approximately 9-day PBMC culture with coronavirus spike peptide pools or control peptides (ViraFEST assay). Positivity by PCR occurred from March to December 2020, a period that predated US Alpha, Beta and Delta variants. Regarding this clonotype: What it binds is unknown.

The sample was CD4+ T cells from blood, cultured in vitro, taken before SARS-CoV-2 vaccination. The receptor's source is a human donor who had recovered from COVID-19.

The CDR3 coding sequence is TGTGCCAGCAGTCTGCCCAGCGCTAGCACAGATACGCAGTATTTT. As protein: CASSLPSASTDTQYF. This chain links TRBV6-2 or TRBV6-3 with TRBJ2-3; D is undetermined. The CDR3 length is 15 residues. Germline loops: CDR1 MNHEY, CDR2 SVGEGT. The V end was cut by 5 bases, the J end by 0 bases, with 12 bases between.